Sequencing of this T cell receptor beta chain was carried out in a study of blood T cell repertoires in COVID-19. Profiled with immunoSEQ multiplex PCR; TCRdb holds only in-frame clones, not every one. This sample has a few hundred thousand clones, with 88% found just once. Germline V gene data show CDR1 as LGHDT and CDR2 as YNNKEL (reference sequence). The length of the CDR3 is 14 residues. Trimming shortened V by 4 bases and J by 3 bases, and 12 bases separated the two germline ends. The sequence was obtained from a woman in her late teens or twenties who had recovered from COVID-19. The sequencing input was PBMCs or T cells enriched from blood (not recorded which). The chain recombines TRBV3-1 (or the pseudogene TRBV3-2) with TRBJ2-5; D gene uncertain. CDR3 amino acids: CASSLRHGEETQYF. The CDR3 region has the DNA TGTGCCAGCAGCCTCAGGCACGGTGAAGAGACCCAGTACTTC.